This record covers a single T cell receptor beta chain. Its antigen is unknown. Trimming pared 1 base from V and 5 bases from J, leaving 14 bases between. The V gene's germline CDR1 is SEHNR and CDR2 FQNEAQ (reference sequence). The CDR3 totals 15 residues. The entry originates in a study of beta chain features in type 1 diabetes. General study points: Reads derived from cDNA could over-represent cells showing high TCR expression. Patients and controls would be equally affected if PCR favored shorter templates. At VDJ recombination sites, type 1 diabetes patients had fewer insertions and more deleted nucleotides. TCRB CDR3s were moderately but significantly shorter in Type 1 diabetes patients in all four CD4+ subsets.

cDNA synthesis used the whole RNA isolate, giving expressed TCRB sequences. Measured with immunoSEQ multiplex PCR; TCRdb has only the in-frame clones, and not every one. Here the sample spans 240,000 or so clones, about 15% being singletons. Sequenced sample: naive CD4+ T cells from blood. The source of this sequence is a man younger than 40 with type 1 diabetes. V gene TRBV7-9 combines with J gene TRBJ2-5; a weak D match, TRBD1 (5 bases). CDR3 nucleotide sequence: TGTGCCAGCAGCTTAGAGGCAGGGAAGGAGGAGACCCAGTACTTC. Amino acids: CASSLEAGKEETQYF.